Given below is one TCR beta chain in context. This specimen comes from a study of blood T cell repertoires in COVID-19. Study-level background: Material from acute and convalescent COVID-19 was sourced from the United States, Italy and Spain. The cDNA or gDNA used as material had been derived from T cells, B-cell-depleted T cells, or PBMCs.

The CDR3 has 15 amino acids. V shed 0 bases, J shed 10 bases, and the junction held 5 bases outside the gene matches. The germline CDR1 and CDR2 sequences are SNHLY and FYNNEI. Some clones are missing from TCRdb's copy, which holds only in-frame ones; the method was immunoSEQ multiplex PCR. The repertoire holds around 300,000 clones, with 80% to 90% as singletons. Those enrolled, adults aged roughly 18 to 95 years, came from some 25 US areas. Assignments of participants to cohorts depended upon their own reported clinical history. The chain recombines TRBV2 with TRBJ2-1; 11 bases are shared with TRBD2. The material sequenced was PBMCs or T cells enriched from blood (not recorded which). This clonotype originated in a woman under 30 who had recovered from COVID-19. The CDR3 loop reads CASSEALAGGGEQFF. CDR3 coding DNA: TGTGCCAGCAGTGAAGCTCTAGCGGGGGGCGGGGAGCAGTTCTTC.